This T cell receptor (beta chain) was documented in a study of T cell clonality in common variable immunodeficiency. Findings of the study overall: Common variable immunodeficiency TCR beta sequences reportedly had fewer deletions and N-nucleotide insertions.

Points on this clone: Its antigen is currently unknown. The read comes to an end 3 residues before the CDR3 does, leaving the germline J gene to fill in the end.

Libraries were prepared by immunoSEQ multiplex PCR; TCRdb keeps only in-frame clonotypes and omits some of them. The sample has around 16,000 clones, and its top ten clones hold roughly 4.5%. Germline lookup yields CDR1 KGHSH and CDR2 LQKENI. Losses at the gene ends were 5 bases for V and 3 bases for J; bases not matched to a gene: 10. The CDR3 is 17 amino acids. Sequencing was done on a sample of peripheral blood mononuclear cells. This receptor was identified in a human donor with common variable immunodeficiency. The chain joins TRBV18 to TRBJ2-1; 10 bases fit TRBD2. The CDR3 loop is CASSGLAGEADYNEQFF. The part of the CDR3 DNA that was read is TGTGCCAGCTCAGGGCTAGCGGGAGAGGCGGACTACAATGAG.